The sequence of this T cell receptor (beta chain) was determined in a study of Graves' ophthalmopathy and Graves' hyperthyroidism. At the level of the study: Prior to any treatment, peripheral blood was collected at the time of initial diagnosis.

The CDR3 contains 13 residues. Concerning this clonotype itself: A junction end diverges from the germline sequence, so it may reflect a read error.

Amplification from RNA transcripts yielded the TCR beta CDR3 regions. RT-PCR in the first round used HTBI primers; a second-round multiplex PCR followed. TCRdb fed the multiplex PCR reads into MiXCR, producing one record per CDR3 protein. The table records hundreds of thousands of distinct CDR3 sequences, around 21% of them present only once. If no ophthalmopathy appeared within 18 months of follow-up, hyperthyroidism was termed stable. Hyperthyroidism patients, all newly diagnosed, had under 2 months' duration and ages of 18 to 65. Ineligible for inclusion were patients with other autoimmune diseases, uncontrolled infections, pregnancy or lactation.

The sequenced sample consisted of peripheral blood. This clonotype was sampled from a woman between 18 and 29 years old with stable Graves' hyperthyroidism. The chain couples TRBV12-3 or TRBV12-4 to TRBJ2-7, with D unclear. The CDR3 sequence is CASSLAGSYDQYF. Written as DNA, the CDR3 is TGTGCCAGCAGTTTAGCAGGCTCCTACGATCAGTACTTC.